Given below is one T cell receptor beta chain in context. MiXCR was run by TCRdb on the 5' RACE reads, yielding one entry per CDR3 protein. The data show more than 450,000 distinct CDR3 sequences, with roughly 18% seen just once and around 13% held by the top ten. The sample comes from a study of T-cell memory formation after mild COVID-19. The sequence derives from an adult woman who had mild COVID-19 (a few samples of this study predate the infection). Cell type and time point are not known. The sequenced material came from PBMCs or a T cell subset sorted from them (not recorded which).

CDR3 loop: CASSLPQAGANVLTF. CDR3 coding DNA: TGTGCCAGCAGCTTACCCCAGGCTGGGGCCAACGTCCTGACTTTC. This chain connects TRBV11-2 to TRBJ2-6, with D unresolved. The V end was cut by 2 bases, the J end by 2 bases, with 7 bases between. The germline V gene has CDR1 SGHAT and CDR2 FQNNGV. There are 15 residues in the CDR3.